The 2 T cell receptor beta chains below come from one sample, sequenced in a study of T cell repertoires in cytomegalovirus infection. One entry per CDR3 protein, called by TCRdb with MiXCR from the reads. Found here are some 310,000 distinct CDR3 sequences, roughly 25% of them singletons; the top ten hold 13%. For these TCRs, the target antigens are not known. Sequences were derived from cultured PBMCs, sampled from culture after CMV antigen stimulation. These TCRs come from a human donor in good health (CMV status not recorded). Some clones in this sample may be carry-over from other donors' samples.

This clonotype has a handful of counts. This chain connects TRBV7-2 to TRBJ1-1; maybe TRBD1 (5 bases). This CDR3 comprises 15 residues. Germline V gene data show CDR1 as SGHTA and CDR2 as FQGNSA. Trimming pared 6 bases from V and 6 bases from J, leaving 20 bases between. The CDR3 bases are TGTGCCAGCAGACCAGACCTAAGGGGCGGCTCTGAAGCTTTCTTT. Protein: CASRPDLRGGSEAFF.

This clonotype was seen a few times. This CDR3 reads CASSLYGTDQETQYF. CDR3 coding DNA: TGTGCCAGCAGCCTATACGGGACAGACCAAGAGACCCAGTACTTC. This chain links TRBV7-4 with TRBJ2-5; 7 bases agree with TRBD1. The V segment lost 5 bases and the J segment 0 bases; nucleotides outside the gene matches: 6. There are 15 residues in the CDR3. Germline V gene lookup returns CDR1 SGHVT and CDR2 SQSDAQ.